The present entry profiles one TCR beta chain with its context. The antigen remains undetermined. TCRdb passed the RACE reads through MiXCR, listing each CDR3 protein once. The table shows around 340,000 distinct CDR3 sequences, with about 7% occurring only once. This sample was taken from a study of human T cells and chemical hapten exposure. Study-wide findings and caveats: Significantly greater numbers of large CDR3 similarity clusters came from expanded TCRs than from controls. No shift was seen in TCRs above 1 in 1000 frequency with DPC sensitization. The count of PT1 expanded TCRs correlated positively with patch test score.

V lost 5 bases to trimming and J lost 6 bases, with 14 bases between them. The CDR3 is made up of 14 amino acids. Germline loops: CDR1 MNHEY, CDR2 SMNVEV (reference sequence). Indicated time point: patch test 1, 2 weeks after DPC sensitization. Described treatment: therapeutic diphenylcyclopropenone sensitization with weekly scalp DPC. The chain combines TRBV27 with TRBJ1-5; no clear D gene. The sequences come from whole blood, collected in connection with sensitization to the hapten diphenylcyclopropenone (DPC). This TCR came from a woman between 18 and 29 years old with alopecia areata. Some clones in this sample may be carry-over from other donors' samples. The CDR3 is CASSPYLGFQPQHF. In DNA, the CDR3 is TGTGCCAGCAGTCCGTACTTAGGGTTTCAGCCCCAGCATTTT.